A selection of T cell receptor beta chains follows, all from one sample in a study of blood T cell repertoires in COVID-19. Some clones are missing from TCRdb's copy, which holds only in-frame ones; the method was immunoSEQ multiplex PCR. The sample has roughly 100,000 clones; around nine tenths are singletons. Material: peripheral blood. Receptor source: a man aged 45-60 years with active COVID-19. The CDR3 runs from the conserved cysteine through the conserved F or W. A D gene is named only where the DNA matches it firmly. Size tells how often a clone was seen (once, few, many) or the class of an expanded clone, and some rows leave it out.

cdr3_aa | cdr3_nt | clone_size | v_call | cdr3_length | j_call | d_call
CASSQGRNEAFF | TGTGCCAGCAGCCAAGGGAGGAACGAAGCTTTCTTT | . | TRBV3-1/TRBV3-2 | 12 | TRBJ1-1 | .
CASSRGTGAWAFF | TGTGCCAGCAGTCGCGGGACAGGCGCATGGGCTTTCTTT | . | TRBV6-5 | 13 | TRBJ1-1 | TRBD1
CASSSTGSYGYTF | TGTGCCAGCAGTTCGACAGGGTCCTATGGCTACACCTTC | . | TRBV12-3/TRBV12-4 | 13 | TRBJ1-2 | TRBD1
CASSSDRAGNQPQHF | TGTGCCAGCAGTTCCGACAGGGCCGGCAATCAGCCCCAGCATTTT | . | TRBV27 | 15 | TRBJ1-5 | TRBD1
CASSHGQGYGYTF | TGTGCCAGTAGTCACGGACAGGGCTATGGCTACACCTTC | . | TRBV19 | 13 | TRBJ1-2 | TRBD1
CASSPLEEQFF | TGTGCCAGCAGCCCTTTAGAGGAGCAGTTCTTC | . | TRBV21-1 | 11 | TRBJ2-1 | .
CASNNSGPNVLHF | TGTGCCAGCAACAATTCAGGCCCCAACGTCCTCCACTTT | . | TRBV7-2 | 13 | TRBJ1-6 | .
CASSEELINQPQHF | TGTGCCAGCAGTGAAGAACTAATTAATCAGCCCCAGCATTTT | . | TRBV2 | 14 | TRBJ1-5 | .
CASSLASAGGVTDTQYF | TGTGCCAGCAGCTTAGCCTCGGCGGGGGGTGTCACAGATACGCAGTATTTT | . | TRBV7-9 | 17 | TRBJ2-3 | TRBD2
CASDLGQGMSYEQYF | TGTGCCAGCGACTTAGGACAGGGTATGTCCTACGAGCAGTACTTC | . | TRBV2 | 15 | TRBJ2-7 | TRBD1
CASSYPSRGGEAFF | TGTGCCAGCAGCTACCCCTCCCGGGGTGGTGAAGCTTTCTTT | . | TRBV7-9 | 14 | TRBJ1-1 | .
CASSMTGVGTGELFF | TGTGCCAGCAGCATGACAGGGGTCGGCACCGGGGAGCTGTTTTTT | . | TRBV5-6 | 15 | TRBJ2-2 | TRBD1
CASSVARNEQFF | TGTGCCAGCAGCGTAGCCAGGAATGAGCAGTTCTTC | once | TRBV9 | 12 | TRBJ2-1 | .
CASSRGTSGQYQETQYF | TGTGCCAGCAGCCGAGGGACTAGCGGACAGTACCAAGAGACCCAGTACTTC | . | TRBV3-1/TRBV3-2 | 17 | TRBJ2-5 | TRBD2
CAISESVMAGETQYF | TGTGCCATCAGTGAGTCGGTAATGGCCGGGGAGACCCAGTACTTC | . | TRBV10-3 | 15 | TRBJ2-5 | .
CASSLRGGQGSGGYTF | TGTGCCAGCAGCTTGAGAGGGGGACAGGGATCCGGCGGCTACACCTTC | once | TRBV5-6 | 16 | TRBJ1-2 | TRBD1
CASSKQASYGYTF | TGTGCCAGCAGTAAACAGGCGTCCTATGGCTACACCTTC | . | TRBV6-5 | 13 | TRBJ1-2 | .
CASSAGTSVDTQYF | TGCGCCAGCAGCGCCGGGACTAGCGTAGATACGCAGTATTTT | . | TRBV5-1 | 14 | TRBJ2-3 | TRBD2
CASSQGIGSVAQETQYF | TGCGCCAGCAGCCAGGGTATAGGTAGCGTAGCCCAAGAGACCCAGTACTTC | . | TRBV4-1 | 17 | TRBJ2-5 | .
CAWSVGGASLYEQYF | TGTGCCTGGAGTGTAGGGGGGGCATCGCTCTACGAGCAGTACTTC | . | TRBV30 | 15 | TRBJ2-7 | .
CASRSGGPNNEQFF | TGTGCCAGTAGGAGCGGGGGCCCTAACAATGAGCAGTTCTTC | . | TRBV19 | 14 | TRBJ2-1 | TRBD2
CASRSPDRSWNTEAFF | TGTGCCAGCAGATCCCCTGACAGGTCATGGAACACTGAAGCTTTCTTT | . | TRBV6-6 | 16 | TRBJ1-1 | .
CASSEARTGLGYGYTF | TGTGCCAGCAGTGAAGCCCGGACAGGATTAGGCTATGGCTACACCTTC | . | TRBV6-1 | 16 | TRBJ1-2 | TRBD1
CATSDEWSETQYF | TGTGCCACCAGTGATGAGTGGTCAGAGACCCAGTACTTC | . | TRBV24-1 | 13 | TRBJ2-5 | .
CASSNDKTYEQYF | TGTGCCAGCAGTAACGACAAAACCTACGAGCAGTACTTC | once | TRBV6-6 | 13 | TRBJ2-7 | .
CASSGQGEYEQYF | TGCGCCAGCAGTGGACAGGGAGAATACGAGCAGTACTTC | . | TRBV10-1 | 13 | TRBJ2-7 | TRBD1
CASGQYRGYEQYF | TGTGCCAGCGGTCAATACAGGGGCTACGAGCAGTACTTC | . | TRBV3-1/TRBV3-2 | 13 | TRBJ2-7 | TRBD1
CASRQENYGYTF | TGTGCCAGCAGACAGGAGAACTATGGCTACACCTTC | . | TRBV6-5 | 12 | TRBJ1-2 | .
CASSWGTLETQYF | TGTGCCAGCAGCTGGGGCACACTAGAGACCCAGTACTTC | . | TRBV3-1/TRBV3-2 | 13 | TRBJ2-5 | .
CASSPTGGPPRFTDTQYF | TGCGCCAGCAGCCCAACGGGGGGGCCCCCTCGTTTCACAGATACGCAGTATTTT | . | TRBV4-1 | 18 | TRBJ2-3 | TRBD2
CASRPPGLGGELFF | TGTGCCAGCCGCCCCCCGGGACTAGGGGGGGAGCTGTTTTTT | . | TRBV6-5 | 14 | TRBJ2-2 | TRBD2
CASSLPTGPGEVTGELFF | TGCGCCAGCAGCTTGCCCACAGGGCCCGGGGAAGTCACCGGGGAGCTGTTTTTT | . | TRBV5-1 | 18 | TRBJ2-2 | .
CASSYDRGQFF | TGTGCCAGCAGCTATGATCGGGGGCAGTTCTTC | . | TRBV7-2 | 11 | TRBJ2-1 | .
CASSLSGAGGQYF | TGTGCCAGCAGCTTAAGCGGGGCCGGGGGGCAGTACTTC | once | TRBV7-9 | 13 | TRBJ2-7 | TRBD2
CASGPTSGVDNEQFF | TGCGCCAGCGGCCCGACTAGCGGGGTAGACAATGAGCAGTTCTTC | . | TRBV5-1 | 15 | TRBJ2-1 | TRBD2
CAINSQGTDNSPLHF | TGTGCCATCAACTCGCAGGGGACCGATAATTCACCCCTCCACTTT | . | TRBV10-3 | 15 | TRBJ1-6 | .
CASSTESSYNSPLHF | TGTGCCAGCAGCACCGAGAGCTCCTATAATTCACCCCTCCACTTT | once | TRBV5-8 | 15 | TRBJ1-6 | .
CSASAREVYNEQFF | TGCAGTGCTAGTGCGAGGGAGGTCTACAATGAGCAGTTCTTC | . | TRBV20-1 | 14 | TRBJ2-1 | .
CASSYYGTGAYNEQFF | TGCGCCAGCAGCTACTACGGGACAGGTGCCTACAATGAGCAGTTCTTC | . | TRBV5-1 | 16 | TRBJ2-1 | TRBD1
CASSSRTVTEAFF | TGTGCCAGCAGTTCTAGGACAGTAACTGAAGCTTTCTTT | . | TRBV7-9 | 13 | TRBJ1-1 | .
CASSATGFSYEQYF | TGTGCCAGCAGCGCGACAGGGTTCTCCTACGAGCAGTACTTC | few | TRBV25-1 | 14 | TRBJ2-7 | TRBD1
CASSQGRGGHTEAFF | TGTGCCAGCAGCCAAGGGAGGGGGGGGCACACTGAAGCTTTCTTT | once | TRBV4-2 | 15 | TRBJ1-1 | .
CASKQGGAKNIQYF | TGTGCCAGCAAACAGGGGGGGGCCAAAAACATTCAGTACTTC | . | TRBV27 | 14 | TRBJ2-4 | .
CATSRDRQGNEKLFF | TGTGCCACCAGCAGAGATCGACAGGGTAATGAAAAACTGTTTTTT | few | TRBV15 | 15 | TRBJ1-4 | TRBD1
CASSSDRAYSGNTIYF | TGTGCCAGCAGCTCAGACAGAGCATACTCTGGAAACACCATATATTTT | . | TRBV7-8 | 16 | TRBJ1-3 | .
CASSSRDSSTDTQYF | TGTGCCAGCAGCTCCAGGGACAGCAGCACAGATACGCAGTATTTT | . | TRBV7-8 | 15 | TRBJ2-3 | TRBD1
CAIRQTGGTEAFF | TGTGCCATCAGACAGACAGGGGGCACTGAAGCTTTCTTT | . | TRBV10-3 | 13 | TRBJ1-1 | TRBD1
CASLAGISYNEQFF | TGTGCCTCCTTAGCGGGAATCTCCTACAATGAGCAGTTCTTC | . | TRBV2 | 14 | TRBJ2-1 | TRBD2